One and the same sample provided the 29 T cell receptor beta chains below, sequenced in a study of blood T cell repertoires in COVID-19. TCRdb's copy holds only in-frame clones and misses some; the assay was immunoSEQ multiplex PCR. The data contain a few hundred thousand clones, just over 85% of them singletons. The sequencing sample was made of PBMCs or T cells enriched from blood (not recorded which). Receptors originate from a woman aged 40-49 years with acute COVID-19.

This clone was seen a few times. The genes are TRBV2 and TRBJ2-7; 8 bases align to TRBD1. V shed 2 bases, J shed 3 bases, and the junction held 3 bases outside the gene matches. CDR1 is SNHLY and CDR2 is FYNNEI in the germline V gene. The CDR3 is 14 residues long. The CDR3 protein is CASSEWGTGYEQYF. The CDR3 coding sequence is TGTGCCAGCAGTGAATGGGGGACAGGCTACGAGCAGTACTTC.

This chain joins TRBV10-3 and TRBJ1-1; D not resolved. The CDR3 extends over 12 amino acids. The germline V gene has CDR1 ENHRY and CDR2 SYGVKD. V lost 8 bases to trimming and J lost 4 bases, with 11 bases between them. The CDR3 region is CAIGLGPTEAFF. The DNA for the CDR3 is TGTGCCATCGGGTTGGGCCCCACTGAAGCTTTCTTT.

The chain employs TRBV6-2 or TRBV6-3 and TRBJ1-1; perhaps TRBD1 as D (6 bases). The germline V gene has CDR1 MNHEY and CDR2 SVGEGT. V lost 5 bases and J lost 0, with 13 bases in between. This CDR3 has 15 amino acids. The CDR3 DNA reads as TGTGCCAGCAGTCGACCGGGACAAGTGAACACTGAAGCTTTCTTT. Its protein product is CASSRPGQVNTEAFF.

This chain connects TRBV24-1 to TRBJ2-2; 12 nucleotides match TRBD2. V shed 3 bases and J 6 bases; nucleotides not matched to a gene: 4. This CDR3 has 16 residues. Germline CDR1 is KGHDR and CDR2 is SFDVKD. The CDR3 DNA reads TGTGCCACCAGTGATCCGTCTAGCGGGAGGGCCGGGGAGCTGTTTTTT. This encodes CATSDPSSGRAGELFF.

V gene TRBV6-6 combines with J gene TRBJ2-2; TRBD1 agrees at 8 bases. V lost 4 bases and J lost 1; bases outside the gene matches: 2. This CDR3 spans 15 amino acids. Per germline, CDR1 MNHNY and CDR2 SVGAGI (reference sequence). This CDR3 is CASSWGTGNTGELFF. The CDR3 DNA reads as TGTGCCAGCAGTTGGGGGACAGGGAACACCGGGGAGCTGTTTTTT.

This clone was seen once. This chain joins TRBV27 and TRBJ1-5; the D gene is possibly TRBD1 (6 bases). Looked up from germline, CDR1 is MNHEY and CDR2 is SMNVEV (reference sequence). V was trimmed by 3 bases and J by 3 bases, leaving 12 bases between them. CDR3 length: 15 residues. CDR3 bases: TGTGCCAGCAGTTTCGGCAGGGGTGTCAATCAGCCCCAGCATTTT. The encoded protein is CASSFGRGVNQPQHF.

This chain uses TRBV6-5 with TRBJ2-2; no clear D gene. The CDR3 has 15 residues. V shed 8 bases and J shed 0 bases, with 13 bases lying between them. In germline, CDR1 is MNHEY, CDR2 SVGAGI. DNA for the CDR3: TGTGCCAGCTCACCCCTGCTAGCGAACACCGGGGAGCTGTTTTTT. This sequence encodes CASSPLLANTGELFF.

This chain connects TRBV24-1 to TRBJ2-2; D perhaps matches TRBD2 (5 bases). Germline CDR1 KGHDR, CDR2 SFDVKD. V lost 2 bases and J lost 2, with 11 bases in between. The CDR3 totals 16 residues. The CDR3 DNA reads TGTGCCACCAGTGATTCCCGGCTAGCCAACACCGGGGAGCTGTTTTTT. Encoded protein: CATSDSRLANTGELFF.

The chain carries TRBV6-5 and TRBJ1-2, with D perhaps TRBD1 (5 bases). The CDR3 runs to 15 residues. Trimming removed 5 bases at V and 1 base at J, with 14 bases between. Looked up from germline, CDR1 is MNHEY and CDR2 is SVGAGI. CDR3 nucleotide sequence: TGTGCCAGCAGTCCGCAGGGATCCTTTAACTATGGCTACACCTTC. Its translation is CASSPQGSFNYGYTF.

V usage is TRBV15 and J usage is TRBJ1-5, with 9 positions matching TRBD1. V shed 1 base, J shed 2 bases, and the junction held 3 bases outside the gene matches. Germline loops: CDR1 LNHNV, CDR2 YYDKDF (reference sequence). The CDR3 covers 16 residues. CDR3 in DNA: TGTGCCACCAGCAGAGGACAGGGGGAGGGCAATCAGCCCCAGCATTTT. Translating it yields CATSRGQGEGNQPQHF.

This chain connects TRBV9 to TRBJ2-1; D may be TRBD1 (6 bases). With 3 bases removed from V and 3 bases from J, the gap between germline ends came to 13 bases. Germline V lookup: CDR1 SGDLS, CDR2 YYNGEE. The CDR3 loop spans 15 amino acids. CDR3 residues: CASSAVGAGYNEQFF. The CDR3 region has the DNA TGTGCCAGCAGCGCCGTGGGGGCTGGCTACAATGAGCAGTTCTTC.

The chain links TRBV19 to TRBJ2-5; TRBD2 matches 11 bases. The CDR3 is made up of 18 amino acids. CDR1 LNHDA and CDR2 SQIVND come from the germline V gene (reference sequence). The trim removed 1 base at V and 1 base at J, leaving 8 bases unmatched. The DNA of the CDR3 is TGTGCCAGTAGTATAGCGAGACCCGGGACTAGCGGCCAAGAGACCCAGTACTTC. It encodes CASSIARPGTSGQETQYF.

This chain uses TRBV2 with TRBJ2-7, with 11 bases matching TRBD2. Trimming cost V 5 bases and J 6 bases; bases outside gene matches: 9. Per the germline V gene, CDR1 is SNHLY and CDR2 is FYNNEI. There are 15 residues in the CDR3. The CDR3, as DNA: TGTGCCAGCAGTCCTAGACTAGCGGGAAGGGGCGAGCAGTACTTC. Encoded protein: CASSPRLAGRGEQYF.

The chain is built from TRBV5-1 and TRBJ2-2, with 9 bases identical to TRBD1. CDR1 is SGHRS and CDR2 is YFSETQ in the germline V gene. This CDR3 region has 14 residues. After removal of 7 bases from V and 6 bases from J, the junction contained 7 bases not matched to a gene. The CDR3 region has the DNA TGCGCCAGCGGACAGGGGCCCTCGGCCGGGGAGCTGTTTTTT. This sequence encodes CASGQGPSAGELFF.

V and J are TRBV2 and TRBJ2-1; 10 bases fit TRBD2. Germline V lookup: CDR1 SNHLY, CDR2 FYNNEI. CDR3 length: 16 amino acids. V lost 6 bases, J lost 0 bases, and 5 bases stayed unmatched. The CDR3 region has the DNA TGTGCCAGCAGCCAGTCTAGCGGGAGCTCCTACAATGAGCAGTTCTTC. Translating gives CASSQSSGSSYNEQFF.

The chain links TRBV5-1 to TRBJ2-6, with 7 nucleotides matching TRBD1. The CDR3 contains 15 residues. Germline loops: CDR1 SGHRS, CDR2 YFSETQ. Unmatched junction bases numbered 5, after V lost 4 bases and J lost 4 bases. CDR3 coding DNA: TGCGCCAGCAGCCGGACAGGTCCCGGGGCCAACGTCCTGACTTTC. Translating gives CASSRTGPGANVLTF.

The chain combines TRBV30 with TRBJ1-5; 9 nucleotides match TRBD1. The CDR3 spans 15 residues. CDR1 GTSNPN and CDR2 SVGIG come from the germline V gene (reference sequence). Unmatched junction bases numbered 10, after V lost 7 bases and J lost 3 bases. The CDR3 protein is CAYRGGTGFNQPQHF. Written as DNA, the CDR3 is TGTGCCTACCGTGGCGGGACAGGGTTCAATCAGCCCCAGCATTTT.

This rearrangement joins TRBV29-1 to TRBJ1-2, with D possibly TRBD1 on 5 matching bases. The germline gives CDR1 SQVTM, CDR2 ANQGSEA. The CDR3 is 14 residues long. The V and J ends lost 3 bases and 4 bases respectively, with 15 bases between them. The CDR3 loop reads CSVDQGGLGYGYTF. DNA for the CDR3: TGCAGCGTTGACCAGGGAGGGCTCGGCTATGGCTACACCTTC. Full variable domain (outside the CDR3, taken from reference TRBV29-1 and TRBJ1-2): SAVISQKPSRDICQRGTSLTIQCQVDSQVTMMFWYRQQPGQSLTLIATANQGSEATYESGFVIDKFPISRPNLTFSTLTVSNMSPEDSSIYLCSVDQGGLGYGYTFGSGTRLTVV.

The chain is built from TRBV19 and TRBJ1-2; 7 nucleotides line up with TRBD1. This CDR3 region has 15 residues. With 7 bases clipped from V and 10 bases from J, the junction kept 18 bases outside the gene matches. Germline V lookup: CDR1 LNHDA, CDR2 SQIVND (reference sequence). CDR3 DNA: TGTGCCAGTAAAGGGTTACAGGGGCTCAGCTTTACCTACACCTTC. This sequence encodes CASKGLQGLSFTYTF.

The chain has TRBV12-3 or TRBV12-4 and TRBJ1-3; D perhaps matches TRBD1 (5 bases). This CDR3 comprises 12 residues. Trimming pared 6 bases from V and 10 bases from J, leaving 13 bases between. The CDR3 DNA is TGTGCCAGCAGCAGGTCTGGGGGGACCATATATTTT. Its protein is CASSRSGGTIYF.

CDR3 in DNA: TGTGCCAGCAGCTTAGCCGGGACTAGCGGGATCTACAATGAGCAGTTCTTC. This sequence encodes CASSLAGTSGIYNEQFF. This rearrangement joins TRBV7-8 to TRBJ2-1, with 13 bases identical to TRBD2. V lost 0 bases to trimming and J lost 3 bases; unmatched junction nucleotides: 2. Germline values: CDR1 SGHVS, CDR2 FQNEAQ. CDR3 length: 17 residues.

The chain combines TRBV2 with TRBJ1-5, with D perhaps matching TRBD1 (5 bases). Between the trimmed V and J ends, which lost 3 bases and 4 bases, there was a span of 10 bases. Per germline, CDR1 SNHLY and CDR2 FYNNEI. This CDR3 is 14 amino acids long. The CDR3 spells CASSDQGLNQPQHF. The CDR3 bases are TGTGCCAGCAGTGACCAGGGCCTTAATCAGCCCCAGCATTTT.

The rearrangement uses TRBV10-3 and TRBJ2-3, with 9 bases aligning to TRBD1. CDR1 ENHRY and CDR2 SYGVKD come from the germline V gene. The length of the CDR3 is 14 residues. Trimming at V came to 9 bases and at J to 1 base, leaving 5 bases not matched to a gene. The CDR3 DNA reads as TGTGCCATGAAAGGGACAGGGCGCACAGATACGCAGTATTTT. Translation: CAMKGTGRTDTQYF.

The J gene is TRBJ1-5, the V gene TRBV30; D not certain. Germline V gene sequence: CDR1 GTSNPN, CDR2 SVGIG (reference sequence). The CDR3 sequence is 13 residues long. V was trimmed by 2 bases and J by 6 bases, leaving 11 bases between them. CDR3 in amino acids: CAWSTRGSQPQHF. As DNA, the CDR3 is TGTGCCTGGAGTACCCGGGGAAGTCAGCCCCAGCATTTT.

The chain uses TRBV7-9 and TRBJ1-5; D remains ambiguous. Germline V CDR1 and CDR2: SEHNR, FQNEAQ (reference sequence). Trimming took 5 bases from V and 9 from J, leaving 14 bases between them. The CDR3 loop spans 13 amino acids. The chain's CDR3 is CASSPRTGWPQHF. The CDR3 coding sequence is TGTGCCAGCAGCCCGAGGACGGGGTGGCCCCAGCATTTT.

V usage is TRBV29-1 and J usage is TRBJ1-2; D ambiguous. Germline-derived CDR1 and CDR2 are SQVTM and ANQGSEA. V was clipped by 3 bases and J by 7 bases, with 15 bases between them. The CDR3 runs 13 residues. The CDR3, as DNA: TGCAGCGTTGATGATAGGGAGGATGTTGGCTACACCTTC. It specifies CSVDDREDVGYTF.

The genes are TRBV4-1 and TRBJ2-3, with 10 bases lining up with TRBD2. V was clipped by 4 bases and J by 5 bases; unmatched bases: 9. CDR1 is MGHRA, CDR2 YSYEKL, per germline. CDR3 length equals 16 residues. Here the CDR3 reads CASSRRAGGEGDTQYF. The CDR3 nucleotides are TGCGCCAGCAGCCGGCGAGCGGGAGGGGAGGGAGATACGCAGTATTTT.

J is TRBJ2-1 and V is TRBV5-6; 9 bases fit TRBD2. The trim removed 7 bases at V and 6 bases at J, leaving 14 bases unmatched. The V gene's germline CDR1 is SGHDT and CDR2 YYEEEE. There are 16 residues in the CDR3. CDR3 sequence reads: CASRPSMAGGPNEQFF. For the CDR3, the DNA is TGTGCCAGCCGGCCCTCTATGGCGGGAGGGCCCAATGAGCAGTTCTTC.

This chain joins TRBV9 and TRBJ2-2; D gene ambiguous. Looked up from germline, CDR1 is SGDLS and CDR2 is YYNGEE. The CDR3 is 15 amino acids. V was shortened by 2 bases and J by 0 bases, with 8 bases between the two germline ends. The CDR3 here is CASSVDISNTGELFF. The CDR3 nucleotides read TGTGCCAGCAGCGTCGACATATCGAACACCGGGGAGCTGTTTTTT.